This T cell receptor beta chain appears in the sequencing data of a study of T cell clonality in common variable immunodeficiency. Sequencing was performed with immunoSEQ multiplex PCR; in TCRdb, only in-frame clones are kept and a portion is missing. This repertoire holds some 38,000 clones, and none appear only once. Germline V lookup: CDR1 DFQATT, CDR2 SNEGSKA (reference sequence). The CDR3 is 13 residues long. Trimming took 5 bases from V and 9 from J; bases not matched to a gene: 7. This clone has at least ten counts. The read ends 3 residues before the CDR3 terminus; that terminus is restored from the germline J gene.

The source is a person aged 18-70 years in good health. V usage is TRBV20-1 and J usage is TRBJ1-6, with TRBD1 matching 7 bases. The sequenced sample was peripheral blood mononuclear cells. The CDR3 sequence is CSAAKGAGSPLHF. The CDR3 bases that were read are TGCAGTGCTGCGAAGGGGGCCGGTTCACCC.